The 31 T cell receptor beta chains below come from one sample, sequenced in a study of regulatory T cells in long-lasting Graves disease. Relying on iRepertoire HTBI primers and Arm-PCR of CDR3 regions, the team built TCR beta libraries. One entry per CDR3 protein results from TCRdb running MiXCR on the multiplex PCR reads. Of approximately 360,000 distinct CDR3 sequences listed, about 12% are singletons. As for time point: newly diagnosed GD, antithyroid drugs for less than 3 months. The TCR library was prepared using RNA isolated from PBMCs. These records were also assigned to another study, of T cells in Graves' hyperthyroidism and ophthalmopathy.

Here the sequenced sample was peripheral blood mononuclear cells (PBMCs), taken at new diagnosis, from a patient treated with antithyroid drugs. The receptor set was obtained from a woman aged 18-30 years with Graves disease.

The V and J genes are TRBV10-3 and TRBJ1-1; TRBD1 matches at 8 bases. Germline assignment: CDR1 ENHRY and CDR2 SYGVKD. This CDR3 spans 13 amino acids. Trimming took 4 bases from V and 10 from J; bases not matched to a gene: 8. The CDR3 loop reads CAISAPTGAGAFF. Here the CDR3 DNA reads TGTGCCATCAGTGCCCCGACAGGGGCTGGAGCTTTCTTT.

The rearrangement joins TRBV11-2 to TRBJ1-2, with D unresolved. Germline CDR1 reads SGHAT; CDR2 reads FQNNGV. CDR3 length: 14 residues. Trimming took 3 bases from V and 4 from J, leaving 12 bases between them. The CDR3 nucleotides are TGTGCCAGCAGCTTGGACCGCCGGGGCTATGGCTACACCTTC. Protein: CASSLDRRGYGYTF.

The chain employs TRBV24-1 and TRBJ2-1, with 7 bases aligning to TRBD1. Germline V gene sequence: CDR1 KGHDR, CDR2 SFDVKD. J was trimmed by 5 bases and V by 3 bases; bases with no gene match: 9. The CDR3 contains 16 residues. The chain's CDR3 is CATSDPTRDRNNEQFF. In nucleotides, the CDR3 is TGTGCCACCAGTGATCCAACCCGGGACAGAAACAATGAGCAGTTCTTC.

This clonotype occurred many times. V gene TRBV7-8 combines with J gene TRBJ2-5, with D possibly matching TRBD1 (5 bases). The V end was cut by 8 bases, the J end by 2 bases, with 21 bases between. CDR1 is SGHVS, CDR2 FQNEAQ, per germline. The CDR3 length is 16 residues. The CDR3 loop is CASHLRWQGRQETQYF. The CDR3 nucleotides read TGTGCCAGCCACTTACGGTGGCAGGGTCGGCAAGAGACCCAGTACTTC.

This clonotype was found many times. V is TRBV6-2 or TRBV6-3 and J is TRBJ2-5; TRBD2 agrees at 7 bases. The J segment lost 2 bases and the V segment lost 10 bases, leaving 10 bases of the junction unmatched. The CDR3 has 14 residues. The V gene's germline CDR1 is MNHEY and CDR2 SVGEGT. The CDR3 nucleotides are TGTGCCACCGGGGTCGGACTAGGGCAAGAGACCCAGTACTTC. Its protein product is CATGVGLGQETQYF.

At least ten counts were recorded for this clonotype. The CDR3 bases are TGCAGTGCTAGAGAGGACGGACGAGAGGCTCAAGAGACCCAGTACTTC. This gives the protein CSAREDGREAQETQYF. The chain has TRBV20-1 and TRBJ2-5; no definite D call. Trimming took off 0 bases at V and 2 bases at J, with 16 bases between the two ends. Germline V gives CDR1 DFQATT, CDR2 SNEGSKA (reference sequence). CDR3 length: 16 residues.

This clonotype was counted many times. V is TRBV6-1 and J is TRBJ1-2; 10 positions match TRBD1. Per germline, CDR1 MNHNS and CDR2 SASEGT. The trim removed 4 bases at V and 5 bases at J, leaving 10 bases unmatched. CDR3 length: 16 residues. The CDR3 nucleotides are TGTGCCAGCAGTGGCGTGATGACAGGGGGCGGTTATGGCTACACCTTC. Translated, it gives CASSGVMTGGGYGYTF.

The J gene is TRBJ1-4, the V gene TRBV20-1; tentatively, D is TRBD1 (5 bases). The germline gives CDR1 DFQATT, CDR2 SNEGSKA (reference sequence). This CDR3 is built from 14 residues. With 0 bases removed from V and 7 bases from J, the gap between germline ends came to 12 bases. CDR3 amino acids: CSARDWGSPEKLFF. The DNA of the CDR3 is TGCAGTGCTAGAGACTGGGGGTCACCTGAAAAACTGTTTTTT.

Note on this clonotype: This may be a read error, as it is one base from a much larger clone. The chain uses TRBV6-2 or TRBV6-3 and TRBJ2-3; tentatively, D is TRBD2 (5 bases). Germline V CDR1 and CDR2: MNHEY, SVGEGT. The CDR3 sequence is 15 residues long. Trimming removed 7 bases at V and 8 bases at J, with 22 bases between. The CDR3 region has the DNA TGTGCCAGCAAGGGAATTATAGAGCGGTCAGGTACGCAGTATTTT. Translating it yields CASKGIIERSGTQYF.

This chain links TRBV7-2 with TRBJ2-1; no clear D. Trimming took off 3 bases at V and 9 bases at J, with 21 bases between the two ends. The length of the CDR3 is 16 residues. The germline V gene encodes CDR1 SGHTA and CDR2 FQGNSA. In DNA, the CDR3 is TGTGCCAGCAGCTTTCCCCAGGCGGCCCCCCGCGGTGAGCAGTTCTTC. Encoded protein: CASSFPQAAPRGEQFF.

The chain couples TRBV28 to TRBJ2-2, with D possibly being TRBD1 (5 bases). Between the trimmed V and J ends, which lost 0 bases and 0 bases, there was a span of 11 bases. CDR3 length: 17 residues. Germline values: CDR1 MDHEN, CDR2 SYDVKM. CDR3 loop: CASSLWVGRSNTGELFF. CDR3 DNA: TGTGCCAGCAGTTTATGGGTGGGGCGATCGAACACCGGGGAGCTGTTTTTT.

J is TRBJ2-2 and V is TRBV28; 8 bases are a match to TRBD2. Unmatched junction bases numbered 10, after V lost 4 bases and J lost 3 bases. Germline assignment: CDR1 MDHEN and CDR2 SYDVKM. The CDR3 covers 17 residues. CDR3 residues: CASSSFQSGGYTGELFF. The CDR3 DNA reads TGTGCCAGCAGTTCCTTCCAAAGCGGGGGTTACACCGGGGAGCTGTTTTTT.

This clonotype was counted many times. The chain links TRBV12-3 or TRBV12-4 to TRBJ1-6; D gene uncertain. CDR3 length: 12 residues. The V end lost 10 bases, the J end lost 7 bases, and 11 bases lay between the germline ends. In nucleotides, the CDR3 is TGTGCCACCCGGGAGCCAAATTCACCCCTCCACTTT. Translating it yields CATREPNSPLHF.

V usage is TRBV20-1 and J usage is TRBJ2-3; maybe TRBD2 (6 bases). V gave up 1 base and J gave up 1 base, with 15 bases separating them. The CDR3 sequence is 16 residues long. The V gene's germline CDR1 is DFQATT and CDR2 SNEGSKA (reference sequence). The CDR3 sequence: CSARVFASVGTDTQYF. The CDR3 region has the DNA TGCAGTGCTAGAGTTTTTGCTAGCGTCGGCACAGATACGCAGTATTTT.

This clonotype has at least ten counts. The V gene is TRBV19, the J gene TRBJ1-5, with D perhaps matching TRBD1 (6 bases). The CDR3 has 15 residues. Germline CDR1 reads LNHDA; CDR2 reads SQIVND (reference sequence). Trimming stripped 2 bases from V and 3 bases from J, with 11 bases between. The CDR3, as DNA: TGTGCCAGTAGTATACGACAGGTTAACAATCAGCCCCAGCATTTT. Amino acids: CASSIRQVNNQPQHF. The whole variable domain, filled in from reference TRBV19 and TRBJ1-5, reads DGGITQSPKYLFRKEGQNVTLSCEQNLNHDAMYWYRQDPGQGLRLIYYSQIVNDFQKGDIAEGYSVSREKKESFPLTVTSAQKNPTAFYLCASSIRQVNNQPQHFGDGTRLSIL.

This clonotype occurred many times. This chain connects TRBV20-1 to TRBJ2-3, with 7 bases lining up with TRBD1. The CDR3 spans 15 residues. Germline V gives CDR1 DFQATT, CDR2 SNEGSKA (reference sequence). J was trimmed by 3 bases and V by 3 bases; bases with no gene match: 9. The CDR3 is CSASRDRFLTDTQYF. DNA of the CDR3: TGCAGTGCTAGCCGGGACAGATTCCTAACAGATACGCAGTATTTT.

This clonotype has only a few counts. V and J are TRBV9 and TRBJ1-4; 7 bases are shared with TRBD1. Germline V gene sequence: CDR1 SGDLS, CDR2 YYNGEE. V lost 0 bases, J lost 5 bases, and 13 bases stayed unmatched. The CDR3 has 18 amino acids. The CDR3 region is CASSVGGTAWGQNEKLFF. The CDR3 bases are TGTGCCAGCAGCGTAGGGGGGACAGCGTGGGGCCAAAATGAAAAACTGTTTTTT.

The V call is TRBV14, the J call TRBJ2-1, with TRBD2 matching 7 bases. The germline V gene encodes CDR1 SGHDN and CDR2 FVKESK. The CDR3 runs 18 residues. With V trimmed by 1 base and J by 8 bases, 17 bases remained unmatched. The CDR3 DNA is TGTGCCAGCAGCCAAGTGTTCGGCGGTGGGAGGGCTCGCGATGAGCAGTTCTTC. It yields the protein CASSQVFGGGRARDEQFF.

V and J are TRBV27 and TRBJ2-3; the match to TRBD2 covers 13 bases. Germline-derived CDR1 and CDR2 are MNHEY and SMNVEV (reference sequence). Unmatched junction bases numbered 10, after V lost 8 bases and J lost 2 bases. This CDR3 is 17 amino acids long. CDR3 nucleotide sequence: TGTGCCAGCCACCCCGCCGGACTAGCGGGGGCCACAGATACGCAGTATTTT. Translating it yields CASHPAGLAGATDTQYF.

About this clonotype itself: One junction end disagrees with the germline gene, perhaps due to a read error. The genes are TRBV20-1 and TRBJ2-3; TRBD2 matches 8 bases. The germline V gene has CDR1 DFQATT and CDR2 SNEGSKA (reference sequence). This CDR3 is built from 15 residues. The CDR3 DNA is TGCAGTGCTAGATCGGGACTAGGCATTTCAGATGCGCAGTATTTT. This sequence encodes CSARSGLGISDAQYF.

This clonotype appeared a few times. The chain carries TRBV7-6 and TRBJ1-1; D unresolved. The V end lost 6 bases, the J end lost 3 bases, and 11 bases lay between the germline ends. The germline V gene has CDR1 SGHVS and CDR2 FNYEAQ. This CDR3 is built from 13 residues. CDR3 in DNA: TGTGCCAGCAGTCCCCAGGCCGACACTGAAGCTTTCTTT. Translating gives CASSPQADTEAFF.

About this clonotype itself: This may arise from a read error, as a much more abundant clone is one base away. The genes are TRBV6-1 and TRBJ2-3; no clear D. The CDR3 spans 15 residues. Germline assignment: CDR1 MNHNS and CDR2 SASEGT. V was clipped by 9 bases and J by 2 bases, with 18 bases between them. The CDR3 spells CARSSHTAVTDTQYF. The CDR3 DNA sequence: TGTGCCAGAAGTTCCCATACGGCCGTCACAGATACGCAGTATTTT.

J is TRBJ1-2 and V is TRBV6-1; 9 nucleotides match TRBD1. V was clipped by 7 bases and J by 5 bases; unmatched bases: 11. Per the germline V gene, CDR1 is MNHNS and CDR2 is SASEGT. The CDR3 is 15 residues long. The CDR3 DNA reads TGTGCCAGCACCCCTGCAGGGACAGGGTTGTATGGCTACACCTTC. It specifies CASTPAGTGLYGYTF.

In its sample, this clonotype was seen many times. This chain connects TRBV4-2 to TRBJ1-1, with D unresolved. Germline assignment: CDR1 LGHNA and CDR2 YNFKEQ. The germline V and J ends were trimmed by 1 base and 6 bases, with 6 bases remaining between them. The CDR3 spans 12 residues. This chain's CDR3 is CASSQVSSEAFF. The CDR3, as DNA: TGTGCCAGCAGCCAAGTGAGCTCTGAAGCTTTCTTT.

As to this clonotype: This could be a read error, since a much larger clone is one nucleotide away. The CDR3 protein is CAWSAGTGCNQPQHF. CDR3 in DNA: TGTGCCTGGAGCGCCGGGACAGGTTGCAATCAGCCCCAGCATTTT. The chain employs TRBV30 and TRBJ1-5, with 8 bases lining up with TRBD1. After removal of 3 bases from V and 2 bases from J, the junction contained 6 bases not matched to a gene. Germline CDR1 reads GTSNPN; CDR2 reads SVGIG (reference sequence). There are 15 residues in the CDR3.

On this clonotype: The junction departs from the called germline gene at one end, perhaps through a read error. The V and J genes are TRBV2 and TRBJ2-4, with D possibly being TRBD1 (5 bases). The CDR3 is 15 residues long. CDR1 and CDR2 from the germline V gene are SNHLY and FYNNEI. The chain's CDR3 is CASSDRGPANNIQYF. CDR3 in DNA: TGTGCCAGCAGTGATAGGGGCCCCGCCAACAACATTCAGTACTTC.

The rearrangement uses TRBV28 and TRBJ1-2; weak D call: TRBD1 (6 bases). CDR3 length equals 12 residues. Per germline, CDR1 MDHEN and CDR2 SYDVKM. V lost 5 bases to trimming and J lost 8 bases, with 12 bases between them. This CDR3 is CASSTGPPGYTF. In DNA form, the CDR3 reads TGTGCCAGCAGTACAGGGCCTCCGGGCTACACCTTC.

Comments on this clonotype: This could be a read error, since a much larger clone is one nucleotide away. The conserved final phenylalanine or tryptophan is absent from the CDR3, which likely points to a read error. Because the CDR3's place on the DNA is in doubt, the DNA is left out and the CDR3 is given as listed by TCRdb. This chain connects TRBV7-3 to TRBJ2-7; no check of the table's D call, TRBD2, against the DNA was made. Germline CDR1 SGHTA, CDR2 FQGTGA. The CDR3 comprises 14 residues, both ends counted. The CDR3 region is CASSLSGPERLKYS.

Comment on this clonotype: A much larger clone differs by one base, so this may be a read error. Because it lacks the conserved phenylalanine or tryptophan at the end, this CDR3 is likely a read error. In DNA, the CDR3 is TGTGCCAGCAGCCTTCGTGCGGGAGGGCGGGATGAGCAGTTCCTC. Translation: CASSLRAGGRDEQFL. The chain joins TRBV7-6 to TRBJ2-1; TRBD2 matches at 9 bases. The CDR3 has 15 amino acids. Germline V gene lookup returns CDR1 SGHVS and CDR2 FNYEAQ. After removal of 5 bases from V and 8 bases from J, the junction contained 10 bases not matched to a gene.

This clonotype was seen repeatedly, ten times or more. The CDR3 bases are TGTGCCAGTTGTCGGGGGAATAATGAAAAACTGTTTTTT. This encodes CASCRGNNEKLFF. The chain combines TRBV2 with TRBJ1-4, with D tentatively TRBD1 (5 bases). Trimming took off 9 bases at V and 4 bases at J, with 12 bases between the two ends. The CDR3 is made up of 13 amino acids. CDR1 SNHLY and CDR2 FYNNEI come from the germline V gene.

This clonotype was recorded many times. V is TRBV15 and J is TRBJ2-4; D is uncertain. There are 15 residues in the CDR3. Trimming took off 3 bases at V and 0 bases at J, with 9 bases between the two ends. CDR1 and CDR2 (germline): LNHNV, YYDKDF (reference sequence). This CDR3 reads CATSSEPGAKNIQYF. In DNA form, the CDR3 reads TGTGCCACCAGCAGTGAGCCGGGAGCCAAAAACATTCAGTACTTC.